This T cell receptor beta chain was sequenced for a study of shared clonotypes between healthy human individuals. Study in general: Per donor, CD8 memory used one plate, CD8 naive used two, CD4 memory used three and CD4 naive used three.

CD8 cells classed as naive were CD45RO-negative and positively selected for CCR7, excluding terminally differentiated effector memory CD45RA+ cells. V lost 1 base to trimming and J lost 2 bases, with 10 bases between them. Looked up from germline, CDR1 is SGDLS and CDR2 is YYNGEE. The CDR3 loop spans 15 amino acids. Using immunoSEQ multiplex PCR, the repertoire was profiled, and TCRdb retains in-frame clones only, with some absent. Here the sample spans about 2 million clones, approximately 95% being singletons. This receptor was identified in a man between 18 and 35 years old in good health. What was sequenced was naive CD8+ T cells sorted from blood. The V gene is TRBV9, the J gene TRBJ2-1; D is unresolved. The CDR3 DNA sequence: TGTGCCAGCAGCGTATCCGCGGTCGCCTACAATGAGCAGTTCTTC. Its protein is CASSVSAVAYNEQFF. Together with reference TRBV9 and TRBJ2-1, the CDR3 gives the full variable domain: DSGVTQTPKHLITATGQRVTLRCSPRSGDLSVYWYQQSLDQGLQFLIQYYNGEERAKGNILERFSAQQFPDLHSELNLSSLELGDSALYFCASSVSAVAYNEQFFGPGTRLTVL.